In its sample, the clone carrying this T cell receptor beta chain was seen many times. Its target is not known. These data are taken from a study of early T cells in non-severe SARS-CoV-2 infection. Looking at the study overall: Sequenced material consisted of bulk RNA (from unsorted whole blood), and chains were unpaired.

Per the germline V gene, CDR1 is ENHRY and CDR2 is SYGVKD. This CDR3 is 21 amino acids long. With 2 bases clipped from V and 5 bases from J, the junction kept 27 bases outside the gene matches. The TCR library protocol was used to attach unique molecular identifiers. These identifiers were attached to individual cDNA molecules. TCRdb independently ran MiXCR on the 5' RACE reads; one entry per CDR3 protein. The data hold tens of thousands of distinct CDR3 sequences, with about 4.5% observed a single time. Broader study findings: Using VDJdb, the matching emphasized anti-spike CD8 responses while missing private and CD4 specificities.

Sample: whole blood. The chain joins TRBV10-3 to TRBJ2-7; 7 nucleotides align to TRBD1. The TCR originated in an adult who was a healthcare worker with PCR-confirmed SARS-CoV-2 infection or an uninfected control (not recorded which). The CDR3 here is CAISEPYRGPGQFLRAHEQYF. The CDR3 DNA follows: TGTGCCATCAGTGAGCCTTATAGGGGGCCTGGACAGTTCTTAAGGGCCCACGAGCAGTACTTC.